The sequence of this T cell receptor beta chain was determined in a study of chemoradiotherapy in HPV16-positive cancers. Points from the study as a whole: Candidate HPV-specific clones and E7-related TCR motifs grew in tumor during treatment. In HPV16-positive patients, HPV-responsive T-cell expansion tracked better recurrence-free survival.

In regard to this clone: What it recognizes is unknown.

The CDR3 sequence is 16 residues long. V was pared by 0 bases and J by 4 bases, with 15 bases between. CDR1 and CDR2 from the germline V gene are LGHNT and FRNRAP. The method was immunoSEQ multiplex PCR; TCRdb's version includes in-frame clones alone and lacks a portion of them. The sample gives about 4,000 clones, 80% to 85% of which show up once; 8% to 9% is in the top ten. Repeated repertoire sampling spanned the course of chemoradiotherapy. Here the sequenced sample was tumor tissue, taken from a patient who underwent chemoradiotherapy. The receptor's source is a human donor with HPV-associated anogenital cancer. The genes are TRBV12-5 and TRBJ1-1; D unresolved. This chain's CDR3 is CASGLVIGGEGTEAFF. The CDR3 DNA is TGTGCTAGTGGTTTGGTAATCGGAGGTGAGGGCACTGAAGCTTTCTTT.